This is a list of T cell receptor beta chains from one sample in a study of blood T cell repertoires in COVID-19. The protocol was immunoSEQ multiplex PCR, while the TCRdb copy is restricted to in-frame clones and leaves out a portion. This table has some 100,000 clones, over 70% appearing once. Input material: peripheral blood. These receptors were obtained from a man aged 55 to 70 with acute or convalescent COVID-19. The CDR3 runs from the conserved cysteine through the conserved F or W. Fields, in order: V gene, D gene, J gene, clone size, CDR3 protein, CDR3 DNA. The D gene is left open where the match is weak. Expanded clones are given a class, and other clones once, few, many or no size at all.

TRBV2	TRBD1	TRBJ1-3	-	CASSSGQGNTIYF	TGTGCCAGCAGTTCGGGACAGGGGAACACCATATATTTT
TRBV21-1	-	TRBJ1-5	-	CASSNRFQPQHF	TGTGCCAGCAGCAACAGATTTCAGCCCCAGCATTTT
TRBV3-1/TRBV3-2	-	TRBJ2-7	few	CASSQGWGLPTYEQYF	TGTGCCAGCAGCCAAGGATGGGGACTTCCTACCTACGAGCAGTACTTC
TRBV7-3	-	TRBJ2-5	-	CASSLTGLLGETQYF	TGTGCCAGCAGCTTGACGGGGTTATTGGGAGAGACCCAGTACTTC
TRBV19	-	TRBJ2-1	-	CASSIRGDRNEQFF	TGTGCCAGTAGTATCCGCGGGGATCGGAATGAGCAGTTCTTC
TRBV28	TRBD1	TRBJ2-6	-	CASSLDRSGGANVLTF	TGTGCCAGCAGTTTGGACAGGTCGGGGGGGGCCAACGTCCTGACTTTC
TRBV7-8	TRBD1	TRBJ1-1	-	CASSASPRPGQGNTRASTEAFF	TGTGCCAGCAGCGCTTCGCCTCGGCCGGGACAGGGGAACACCAGGGCGAGTACTGAAGCTTTCTTT
TRBV10-1	TRBD1	TRBJ2-3	once	CASSGGQGATDTQYF	TGCGCCAGCAGTGGGGGACAGGGGGCCACAGATACGCAGTATTTT
TRBV7-9	TRBD1	TRBJ1-1	-	CASSWGQGNTEAFF	TGTGCCAGCAGCTGGGGACAGGGGAACACTGAAGCTTTCTTT
TRBV7-9	TRBD2	TRBJ2-1	-	CASSLRLAGGYNEQFF	TGTGCCAGCAGCTTACGACTAGCGGGAGGGTACAATGAGCAGTTCTTC
TRBV19	-	TRBJ2-6	-	CATENRAFSSGANVLTF	TGTGCCACCGAGAACAGGGCGTTTTCCTCTGGGGCCAACGTCCTGACTTTC
TRBV18	TRBD1	TRBJ1-5	few	CASSPGTGDQPQHF	TGTGCCAGCTCACCAGGGACAGGGGATCAGCCCCAGCATTTT
TRBV7-2	-	TRBJ1-5	-	CASSLVRDQPQHF	TGTGCCAGCAGCTTAGTTCGGGATCAGCCCCAGCATTTT
TRBV5-1	TRBD1	TRBJ2-5	-	CASSLGQYQETQYF	TGCGCCAGCAGCCTGGGACAGTACCAAGAGACCCAGTACTTC
TRBV9	TRBD1	TRBJ2-1	-	CASSVGTGVNEQFF	TGTGCCAGCAGCGTGGGGACAGGTGTGAATGAGCAGTTCTTC
TRBV7-9	-	TRBJ2-6	-	CASSLWGTAGSSGANVLTF	TGTGCCAGCAGCTTATGGGGAACCGCCGGGAGCTCTGGGGCCAACGTCCTGACTTTC
TRBV4-1	-	TRBJ2-7	-	CASSQGGTGQYF	TGCGCCAGCAGCCAGGGGGGAACGGGACAGTACTTC
TRBV7-2	-	TRBJ1-3	-	CASSLQATGSGNTIYF	TGTGCCAGCAGCTTACAGGCCACTGGCTCCGGAAACACCATATATTTT
TRBV21-1	-	TRBJ2-7	once	CASSKADSYEQYF	TGTGCCAGCAGCAAAGCCGACAGCTACGAGCAGTACTTC
TRBV18	TRBD2	TRBJ2-3	-	CASTGVASGTHTQYF	TGTGCCAGCACGGGGGTTGCTAGCGGGACTCATACGCAGTATTTT
TRBV4-1	TRBD2	TRBJ2-6	-	CPPRQLGGVPDSGANVLTF	TGCCCCCCCCGCCAACTGGGGGGGGTCCCGGACTCTGGGGCCAACGTCCTGACTTTC